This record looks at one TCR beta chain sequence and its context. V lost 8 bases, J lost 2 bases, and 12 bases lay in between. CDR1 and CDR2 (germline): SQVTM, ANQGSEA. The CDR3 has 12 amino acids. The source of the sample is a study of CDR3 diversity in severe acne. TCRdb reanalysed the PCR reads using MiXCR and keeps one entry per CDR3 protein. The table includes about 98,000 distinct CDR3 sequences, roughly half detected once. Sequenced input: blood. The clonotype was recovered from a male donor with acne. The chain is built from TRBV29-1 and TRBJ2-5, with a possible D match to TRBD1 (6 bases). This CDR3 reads CSLRTDQETQYF. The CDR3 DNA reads TGCAGCCTGCGGACAGATCAAGAGACCCAGTACTTC.